The 16 T cell receptor beta chains presented below share a single source sample, sequenced in a study of PD-1 blockade in classical Hodgkin lymphoma. TCRdb keeps only in-frame clones here, not all; method: immunoSEQ multiplex PCR. The repertoire holds just over 14,000 clones, around 83% seen once, with almost 25% in the top ten. Every patient was affected by relapse after autologous stem cell transplantation, while exposure to brentuximab vedotin was not uniform. The material sequenced was peripheral blood mononuclear cells (PBMCs), taken before the second cycle of nivolumab. The receptors come from a human donor with classical Hodgkin lymphoma.

V gene TRBV5-1 combines with J gene TRBJ2-5, with a tentative D call TRBD1 (6 bases). V dropped 4 bases and J dropped 1 base, with 14 bases sitting between them. Germline V gives CDR1 SGHRS, CDR2 YFSETQ. This CDR3 has 15 residues. DNA for the CDR3: TGCGCCAGCAGCGTTCCCGGACAGATCCAAGAGACCCAGTACTTC. Its protein is CASSVPGQIQETQYF.

The rearrangement links TRBV29-1 to TRBJ1-2; 9 bases map to TRBD1. The CDR3 is 13 amino acids. The V and J ends lost 4 bases and 4 bases, in that order; junction bases with no gene match: 4. CDR1 is SQVTM, CDR2 ANQGSEA, per germline. Here the CDR3 DNA reads TGCAGCGTTGGGCCGGGACAGGGCTATGGCTACACCTTC. The encoded protein is CSVGPGQGYGYTF.

The rearrangement joins TRBV10-2 to TRBJ2-2, with TRBD1 matching over 11 bases. Germline CDR1 is WSHSY and CDR2 is SAAADI. With 6 bases clipped from V and 9 bases from J, the junction kept 9 bases outside the gene matches. The CDR3 spans 15 residues. The CDR3 reads CASRPRDRGNRELFF. The CDR3 nucleotides are TGCGCCAGCAGACCCCGGGACAGGGGGAACCGGGAGCTGTTTTTT.

This clone has a handful of counts. This rearrangement joins TRBV12-5 to TRBJ2-5; TRBD1 matches at 9 bases. The CDR3 runs to 18 residues. Trimming at V came to 3 bases and at J to 3 bases, leaving 14 bases not matched to a gene. Germline V gives CDR1 LGHNT, CDR2 FRNRAP. The CDR3, as DNA: TGTGCTAGTGGTTTCTCCGTCCCGGGACAGGGTCGGGAAGAGACCCAGTACTTC. Translation gives CASGFSVPGQGREETQYF.

J is TRBJ2-1 and V is TRBV25-1, with TRBD1 as a possible D gene (5 bases). Per germline, CDR1 MGHDK and CDR2 SYGVNS. Trimming cost V 5 bases and J 8 bases, with 7 bases left between them. The CDR3 consists of 11 residues. The CDR3 DNA reads as TGTGCCAGCAGTACCAGGGATGAGCAGTTCTTC. Translating it yields CASSTRDEQFF. Combining the CDR3 with reference TRBV25-1 and TRBJ2-1 gives the whole variable domain EADIYQTPRYLVIGTGKKITLECSQTMGHDKMYWYQQDPGMELHLIHYSYGVNSTEKGDLSSESTVSRIRTEHFPLTLESARPSHTSQYLCASSTRDEQFFGPGTRLTVL.

The V gene is TRBV11-2, the J gene TRBJ1-1; D gene unclear. The CDR3 sequence is 13 residues long. Per the germline V gene, CDR1 is SGHAT and CDR2 is FQNNGV. V dropped 1 base and J dropped 7 bases, with 10 bases sitting between them. The CDR3 DNA sequence: TGTGCCAGCAGCTTAGTGTGGGATATTGAAGCTTTCTTT. Translating it yields CASSLVWDIEAFF.

CDR3 bases: TGTGCCAGTAGTATCATGAGACTAGCGGGGGACAAAAACATTCAGTACTTC. As protein: CASSIMRLAGDKNIQYF. The J gene is TRBJ2-4, the V gene TRBV19; 12 positions match TRBD2. V shed 3 bases, J shed 3 bases, and the junction held 6 bases outside the gene matches. Per the germline V gene, CDR1 is LNHDA and CDR2 is SQIVND (reference sequence). CDR3 length: 17 residues.

The chain carries TRBV19 and TRBJ1-2; D gene uncertain. V shed 5 bases and J shed 7 bases, with 11 bases lying between them. The germline CDR1 and CDR2 sequences are LNHDA and SQIVND (reference sequence). CDR3 length equals 12 residues. CDR3: CASSPQERGYTF. CDR3 nucleotides: TGTGCCAGTAGTCCCCAAGAACGTGGCTACACCTTC.

V usage is TRBV5-4 and J usage is TRBJ1-2; D perhaps matches TRBD1 (6 bases). This CDR3 has 14 residues. Germline V gives CDR1 SGHNT, CDR2 YYREEE (reference sequence). Trimming took 4 bases from V and 4 from J, leaving 14 bases between them. The CDR3 DNA sequence: TGTGCCAGCAGCGTAATGGGGGGCGCCTATGGCTACACCTTC. Encoded protein: CASSVMGGAYGYTF.

This clone was seen a handful of times. The chain has TRBV7-9 and TRBJ2-7; D is perhaps TRBD1 (6 bases). V dropped 5 bases and J dropped 3 bases, with 11 bases sitting between them. The CDR3 sequence is 13 residues long. CDR1 is SEHNR, CDR2 FQNEAQ, per germline (reference sequence). As DNA, the CDR3 is TGTGCCAGCAGCGCGACAGGTGTCTACGAGCAGTACTTC. Its translation is CASSATGVYEQYF.

The V and J genes are TRBV5-1 and TRBJ1-2; 8 bases are shared with TRBD1. J lost 4 bases, V lost 4 bases, and 6 bases had no gene match. The CDR3 has 14 residues. Germline lookup yields CDR1 SGHRS and CDR2 YFSETQ. The CDR3 nucleotides are TGCGCCAGCAGCATGACAGGGGATGGCTATGGCTACACCTTC. Translated: CASSMTGDGYGYTF.

The V gene is TRBV15, the J gene TRBJ1-5, with unresolved D. V gave up 0 bases and J gave up 10 bases, with 10 bases separating them. The CDR3 loop spans 13 amino acids. Germline loops: CDR1 LNHNV, CDR2 YYDKDF (reference sequence). CDR3 DNA sequence: TGTGCCACCAGCAGAGATGTGACTCCTCCCCAGCATTTT. It translates to CATSRDVTPPQHF.

CDR3 in DNA: TGTGCCAGCAGCCCCAGGGACAGGGTTTACGAGCAGTACTTC. Encoded protein: CASSPRDRVYEQYF. The V and J genes are TRBV7-2 and TRBJ2-7, with 9 bases identical to TRBD1. The germline CDR1 and CDR2 sequences are SGHTA and FQGNSA. V shed 5 bases, J shed 4 bases, and the junction held 6 bases outside the gene matches. The CDR3 is 14 residues long.

J is TRBJ1-1 and V is TRBV13, with 8 bases identical to TRBD1. CDR1 and CDR2 (germline): PRHDT, FYEKMQ (reference sequence). J lost 1 base, V lost 8 bases, and 9 bases had no gene match. CDR3 length: 15 amino acids. The CDR3 loop is CASETGVRGNTEAFF. The CDR3, as DNA: TGTGCCAGCGAGACAGGGGTGCGGGGGAACACTGAAGCTTTCTTT. Looking up the rest from reference TRBV13 and TRBJ1-1 gives the full variable domain: AAGVIQSPRHLIKEKRETATLKCYPIPRHDTVYWYQQGPGQDPQFLISFYEKMQSDKGSIPDRFSAQQFSDYHSELNMSSLELGDSALYFCASETGVRGNTEAFFGQGTRLTVV.

The rearrangement uses TRBV6-4 and TRBJ2-3; D remains unclear. The V end was cut by 6 bases, the J end by 0 bases, with 10 bases between. Germline CDR1 is MRHNA and CDR2 is SNTAGT. The CDR3 consists of 14 residues. CDR3: CASSARSSTDTQYF. In DNA form, the CDR3 reads TGTGCCAGCAGCGCTCGATCTAGCACAGATACGCAGTATTTT.

The V call is TRBV18, the J call TRBJ1-2; no firm D call. There are 16 residues in the CDR3. Germline lookup yields CDR1 KGHSH and CDR2 LQKENI. V lost 5 bases and J lost 2, with 18 bases in between. The CDR3 is CASSALRGEENYGYTF. CDR3 in DNA: TGTGCCAGCTCAGCCCTCCGTGGGGAAGAGAACTATGGCTACACCTTC.